This T cell receptor beta chain was found in a study of shared clonotypes between healthy human individuals. The table came from immunoSEQ multiplex PCR; TCRdb's copy has only in-frame clones and leaves some out. Of about 2,500,000 clones in the sample, approximately 94% were seen once. This clone was seen only once. The clonotype comes from a man aged 18 to 29 in good health. Sequencing was performed on naive CD4+ T cells sorted from blood. Subset denoted: CD45RA+ positively selected.

CDR3 nucleotide sequence: TGTGCCAGCAGTTTCCAGCGGGAGCTCTACGAGCAGTACTTC. It is translated as CASSFQRELYEQYF. This chain joins TRBV6-5 and TRBJ2-7; 8 bases agree with TRBD2. J lost 3 bases, V lost 4 bases, and 5 bases had no gene match. Germline V gene data show CDR1 as MNHEY and CDR2 as SVGAGI. The length of the CDR3 is 14 residues.